The rows below give T cell receptor beta chains drawn from one sample of a study of shared clonotypes between healthy human individuals. Profiling relied on immunoSEQ multiplex PCR, and the TCRdb table lists in-frame clones only, not all of them. The sample consists of about 590,000 clones, less than 97% of them appearing once. Sequencing was performed on naive CD8+ T cells sorted from blood. The origin of the receptors is a woman in her 30s in good health. Both conserved end residues are part of each CDR3. D genes are given only for firm matches. Clone size is given for some rows only: seen once, a few or many times, or a class if the clone is expanded.

.	.	TRBV7-9	TRBJ2-3	TGTGCCAGCAGACTTCCTCGGTCCAGTCCTAGCACAGATACGCAGTATTTT	CASRLPRSSPSTDTQYF
.	TRBD2	TRBV28	TRBJ2-2	TGTGCCAGCAGTCCACTAGCGGGAGGGCGTAGCACCGGGGAGCTGTTTTTT	CASSPLAGGRSTGELFF
few	.	TRBV27	TRBJ1-1	TGTGCCAGCAGTCCCGGCCAAATAGGGGGTGAAGCTTTCTTT	CASSPGQIGGEAFF
.	TRBD2	TRBV19	TRBJ2-1	TGTGCCAGTGCTATAGCGGGAGGGCAGCAGTTCTTC	CASAIAGGQQFF
.	.	TRBV7-9	TRBJ2-5	TGTGCCAGCAGCTCATCGAACAGGGAAGGGACCCAGTACTTC	CASSSSNREGTQYF
.	.	TRBV28	TRBJ2-7	TGTGCCAGCAGAGGTGGCGGCGGCTCCTACGAGCAGTACTTC	CASRGGGGSYEQYF
.	.	TRBV15	TRBJ1-4	TGTGCCACCAGCAGACGGGTGTCAGACGAAAAACTGTTTTTT	CATSRRVSDEKLFF
.	TRBD2	TRBV19	TRBJ2-1	TGTGCCAGTAAGAGACTAGCGGACTCCTACAATGAGCAGTTCTTC	CASKRLADSYNEQFF
.	TRBD2	TRBV30	TRBJ2-5	TGTGCCTGGAGTCGGGGACTGGCGGGGGACCAAGAGACCCAGTACTTC	CAWSRGLAGDQETQYF
.	.	TRBV7-9	TRBJ2-3	TGTGCCAGCAGCCCCAAAGGAGCTCCCTCGGAGTATTTT	CASSPKGAPSEYF
.	.	TRBV6-5	TRBJ1-1	TGTGCCAGCAGTTACTCAAGCACTGAAGCTTTCTTT	CASSYSSTEAFF
.	.	TRBV28	TRBJ1-2	TGTGCCAGCAGTCCGCCTTTGATCTATGGCTACACCTTC	CASSPPLIYGYTF
once	TRBD2	TRBV28	TRBJ2-7	TGTGCCAGCAGTTTAGGGGCGGGAGGCGAGCAGTACTTC	CASSLGAGGEQYF
.	.	TRBV30	TRBJ2-7	TGTGCCTGGAGTGCCGTGTACGAGCAGTACTTC	CAWSAVYEQYF
.	TRBD1	TRBV27	TRBJ2-5	TGTGCCAGCAGAACAGGGGGAGAGACCCAGTACTTC	CASRTGGETQYF
.	.	TRBV7-9	TRBJ1-1	TGTGCCAGCAGTCGCGGGGGGGCTGAAGCTTTCTTT	CASSRGGAEAFF
.	TRBD2	TRBV28	TRBJ2-7	TGTGCCAGCAGTATTAGACTAGCGGGAGACTACGAGCAGTACTTC	CASSIRLAGDYEQYF
once	TRBD1	TRBV27	TRBJ2-7	TGTGCCAGCAGTTATCGACAGGGAAACTACGAGCAGTACTTC	CASSYRQGNYEQYF
.	TRBD2	TRBV6-4	TRBJ2-7	TGTGCCAGCGGGGCGACTAGCGGGACTCACTACGAGCAGTACTTC	CASGATSGTHYEQYF
.	.	TRBV6-6	TRBJ2-7	TGTGCCACCAAGGGAACCGGGGCTTTCTACGAGCAGTACTTC	CATKGTGAFYEQYF
.	.	TRBV6-6	TRBJ2-5	TGTGCCAGCAGCCCGACAGGCCCTGGGGAGACCCAGTACTTC	CASSPTGPGETQYF
.	.	TRBV28	TRBJ2-5	TGTGCCAGCAGTTTGAGACAGGTCCGCCAAGAGACCCAGTACTTC	CASSLRQVRQETQYF
.	.	TRBV2	TRBJ1-5	TGTGCCAGCAGTGAAGGGCTTAGAGGGTCGGGTCCTTATCAGCCCCAGCATTTT	CASSEGLRGSGPYQPQHF
.	TRBD1	TRBV7-9	TRBJ2-5	TGTGCCAGCAGCCCTCTCCCCGGCAGGGGGCGCATCCAAGAGACCCAGTACTTC	CASSPLPGRGRIQETQYF
.	.	TRBV6-5	TRBJ1-4	TGTGCCAGCAGCCGGGACCCAATTAATGAAAAACTGTTTTTT	CASSRDPINEKLFF
.	.	TRBV18	TRBJ1-1	TGTGCCAGCTCAAGACGGCGGGCGGACACTGAAGCTTTCTTT	CASSRRRADTEAFF
.	.	TRBV4-1	TRBJ2-5	TGCGCCAGCAGCCAAGGCCGGGCTAGCGCCCAAGAGACCCAGTACTTC	CASSQGRASAQETQYF
.	.	TRBV28	TRBJ2-2	TGTGCCAGCAGTTTACCGGGACCTACTTTCGCCGGGGAGCTGTTTTTT	CASSLPGPTFAGELFF
.	.	TRBV10-2	TRBJ2-7	TGCGCCAGCAGTGAGGTAGGGTACGAGCAGTACTTC	CASSEVGYEQYF
.	TRBD2	TRBV4-1	TRBJ2-7	TGCGCCAGCAGCCAGGTTGGGGGGAGCGGGATTAGCTCCTACGAGCAGTACTTC	CASSQVGGSGISSYEQYF
.	TRBD1	TRBV6-5	TRBJ1-1	TGTGCCAGCACCACCCAGGGGGCCACTGAAGCTTTCTTT	CASTTQGATEAFF
.	.	TRBV7-9	TRBJ2-3	TGTGCCAGCACCAAATCAGATACGCAGTATTTT	CASTKSDTQYF
.	.	TRBV7-8	TRBJ2-2	TGTGCCAGCAGCTTAGCGGTAGCGGAGAACACCGGGGAGCTGTTTTTT	CASSLAVAENTGELFF
.	TRBD2	TRBV14	TRBJ2-1	TGTGCCAGCAGCCTTGGAACGGGACTAGCGGGAGAGGACGAGCAGTTCTTC	CASSLGTGLAGEDEQFF
.	.	TRBV27	TRBJ2-7	TGTGCCAGCAGTTTCGGTCTAGGCCTCTACGAGCAGTACTTC	CASSFGLGLYEQYF
.	.	TRBV20-1	TRBJ2-7	TGCAGTGCTAGACTGGTGTCCGAGCAGTACTTC	CSARLVSEQYF